This T cell receptor (beta chain) was sequenced during a study of CD8 T cells in ankylosing spondylitis (dated by TCRdb to about 2017). Context from the whole study: T cell receptor beta repertoires were profiled in healthy donors and ankylosing spondylitis patients so that disease-linked TCR variants could be found. The full study cohort comprised some 27 ankylosing spondylitis patients and 110 or so healthy donors. Peripheral blood samples were taken, and synovial fluid was additionally collected from ankylosing spondylitis patients. Study-level results and caveats: Significant enrichment of the disease-linked clones was reported in matched synovial fluid samples from ankylosing spondylitis patients. In peripheral blood, the disease-linked clones were found at relatively low frequencies and had a CD8+ phenotype. Some of the motif variants had been reported before in the synovial fluid and blood of reactive arthritis patients, a finding that suggests common disease-initiation mechanisms. Blood from ankylosing spondylitis patients appeared to be characterized by a TCR beta motif made up of seven or eight highly homologous amino acid variants.

The instrument was an Illumina HiSeq 2500. Quantitative 5'-RACE with molecular barcodes was used to prepare TCR beta libraries. The original pipeline was this. Disease-linked TCR variants were identified with a new computational method built on a probabilistic model of VDJ rearrangement. TCRdb reprocessed the public reads (quality trimming at Q25 with fastp, clone calling with MiXCR) and kept in-frame beta chains. Entries that share a CDR3 protein sequence are merged under the most common genes and DNA. Clone size and V and J calls follow TCRdb, not the original study. The sample table holds about 130,000 distinct CDR3 sequences, of which 7% were seen once. The top ten hold 9.5% to 15% of the sample. The germline ends are 5 bases apart after V is trimmed by 0 bases and J by 5 bases. As encoded in the germline V gene (reference sequence), CDR1 is SEHNR while CDR2 is FQNEAQ. The CDR3 spans 13 residues, from the cysteine through the phenylalanine. Kept here is only the CDR3 DNA, which spans 39 bases and is read in frame from base 1.

At least ten counts were recorded for this clonotype. There is no known antigen for this receptor. No per-base quality is available; no much larger clone lies one base away. Sequencing was done on a sample of blood, either unsorted or a sorted T cell fraction (not recorded which). The receptor's source is a male donor with ankylosing spondylitis or in good health (not recorded which). This sequence uses TRBV7-9 and TRBJ2-1; TRBD1 is a weak D gene call, 5 bases matching. The encoded CDR3 is CASSLAGDNEQFF. The DNA is as follows: TGTGCCAGCAGCTTAGCAGGGGACAATGAGCAGTTCTTC.